Detailed here is one T cell receptor beta chain. The source of the sample is a study of blood T cell repertoires in COVID-19. Libraries were prepared by immunoSEQ multiplex PCR; TCRdb keeps only in-frame clonotypes and omits some of them. The sample lists tens of thousands of clones; roughly 90% were seen once. Source material: peripheral blood. The source of this sequence is a man older than 75 with acute or convalescent COVID-19.

The CDR3 coding sequence is TGTGCCAGCTTCAACCCTGGAGGGAACCTCTCTGGGGCCAACGTCCTGACTTTC. Protein sequence: CASFNPGGNLSGANVLTF. The rearrangement joins TRBV18 to TRBJ2-6; possible D gene TRBD2, 6 bases. The germline V and J ends were trimmed by 7 bases and 0 bases, with 19 bases remaining between them. The CDR3 has 18 amino acids. Germline CDR1 and CDR2: KGHSH and LQKENI. The variable domain in full, with the rest retrieved from reference TRBV18 and TRBJ2-6, is NAGVMQNPRHLVRRRGQEARLRCSPMKGHSHVYWYRQLPEEGLKFMVYLQKENIIDESGMPKERFSAEFPKEGPSILRIQQVVRGDSAAYFCASFNPGGNLSGANVLTFGAGSRLTVL.